This is a list of T cell receptor beta chains from one sample in a study of cytomegalovirus exposure and HLA in healthy donors. Some clones are missing from TCRdb's copy, which holds only in-frame ones; the method was immunoSEQ multiplex PCR. The sample gives fewer than 250,000 clones, around 87% of which show up once; approximately 1.7% is in the top ten. The specimen was PBMCs. These receptors originate from a woman aged 18 to 35 in good health and CMV-seronegative. CDR3s include the opening cysteine and the closing phenylalanine or tryptophan. The order of the fields is V gene, clone size, J gene, D gene, CDR3 DNA, CDR3 protein. A D gene is named only where the DNA matches it firmly. Some rows mark clone size as missing; the rest say once, few, many or name a class of expanded clone.

V: TRBV10-2
size: once
J: TRBJ1-3
D: NA
DNA: TGCGCCAGCAGTGGGCAGGGGAGCTCTGGAAACACCATATATTTT
CDR3: CASSGQGSSGNTIYF

V: TRBV7-6
size: once
J: TRBJ2-7
D: NA
DNA: TGTGCCAGCAGCTTAGGGGCACTAGGGAACGAGCAGTACTTC
CDR3: CASSLGALGNEQYF

V: TRBV4-2
size: few
J: TRBJ2-7
D: TRBD2
DNA: TGTGCCAGCAGCCAAGAAGGAGCGGGGGCCACCTACGAGCAGTACTTC
CDR3: CASSQEGAGATYEQYF

V: TRBV13
size: NA
J: TRBJ2-6
D: NA
DNA: TGTGCCAGCAGCTCCAAATACTACTCTGGGGCCAACGTCCTGACTTTC
CDR3: CASSSKYYSGANVLTF

V: TRBV5-6
size: once
J: TRBJ1-1
D: NA
DNA: TGTGCCAGCAGCTTGTGGGGCAGCATGGGGCCTGAAGCTTTCTTT
CDR3: CASSLWGSMGPEAFF

V: TRBV7-6
size: NA
J: TRBJ2-3
D: NA
DNA: TGTGCCAGCAGCTTAGCCACCCGGGGAGATACGCAGTATTTT
CDR3: CASSLATRGDTQYF

V: TRBV11-2
size: NA
J: TRBJ2-5
D: TRBD1
DNA: TGTGCCAGCAGCCCGCGACAGGGGAAGGGTGAGACCCAGTACTTC
CDR3: CASSPRQGKGETQYF

V: TRBV7-2
size: NA
J: TRBJ1-1
D: NA
DNA: TGTGCCAGCAGCCCCAGCAGCGGATTAAACACTGAAGCTTTCTTT
CDR3: CASSPSSGLNTEAFF

V: TRBV4-1
size: NA
J: TRBJ2-6
D: TRBD1
DNA: TGCGCCAGCAGCCCAGGGGCAGGGGGCCCCCTTTCTGGGGCCAACGTCCTGACTTTC
CDR3: CASSPGAGGPLSGANVLTF

V: TRBV27
size: NA
J: TRBJ2-1
D: NA
DNA: TGTGCCAGCAGTTTAAAGCGGGCCACAATGAGCTCCTACAATGAGCAGTTCTTC
CDR3: CASSLKRATMSSYNEQFF

V: TRBV6-5
size: NA
J: TRBJ2-3
D: NA
DNA: TGTGCCAGCAGTATGGTGGCGGGCACAGATACGCAGTATTTT
CDR3: CASSMVAGTDTQYF

V: TRBV7-2
size: once
J: TRBJ2-1
D: TRBD2
DNA: TGTGCCAGCAGCTTAGCCGGGGGGGATGAGCAGTTCTTC
CDR3: CASSLAGGDEQFF

V: TRBV5-1
size: NA
J: TRBJ2-7
D: NA
DNA: TGCGCCAGCAGCCACGAGGGCAGTTTGTCCTACGAGCAGTACTTC
CDR3: CASSHEGSLSYEQYF

V: TRBV2
size: NA
J: TRBJ1-1
D: NA
DNA: TGTGCCAGCAGTTTGTCAGGGCTTTCTCCGAACACTGAAACTTTCTTT
CDR3: CASSLSGLSPNTETFF

V: TRBV2
size: NA
J: TRBJ1-5
D: NA
DNA: TGTGCCAGCAGTGAAGCGCTTCGTGGAGTCGGTATAGCAATCAAGAGAAATTTT
CDR3: CASSEALRGVGIAIKRNF

V: TRBV10-3
size: NA
J: TRBJ2-1
D: TRBD2
DNA: TGTGCCATCAGTGAGAGGGCTAGCGGGGATGAGCAGTTCTTC
CDR3: CAISERASGDEQFF

V: TRBV12-5
size: once
J: TRBJ1-2
D: NA
DNA: TGTGCTAGTGGTTTGGTCCGGGGGGGGGACGGCTACACCTTC
CDR3: CASGLVRGGDGYTF

V: TRBV9
size: NA
J: TRBJ1-2
D: NA
DNA: TGTGCCAGCAGCGTAGAGGCGGATCTCTATGGCTACACCTTC
CDR3: CASSVEADLYGYTF

V: TRBV6-5
size: NA
J: TRBJ1-5
D: NA
DNA: TGTGCCAGCAAGAAGGACACCCTTAGTGATCAGCCCCAGCATTTT
CDR3: CASKKDTLSDQPQHF

V: TRBV4-1
size: once
J: TRBJ1-3
D: NA
DNA: TGCGCCAGCAGCCAAGTAACAGTTGGAAACACCATATATTTT
CDR3: CASSQVTVGNTIYF

V: TRBV4-1
size: NA
J: TRBJ1-1
D: TRBD1
DNA: TGCGCCAGCAGCCATCTCCGGGACAGGGGACTGAACACTGAAGCTTTCTTT
CDR3: CASSHLRDRGLNTEAFF

V: TRBV4-2
size: NA
J: TRBJ2-5
D: NA
DNA: TGTGCCAGCAGCCAAGAAGACTCAGGGGCCCAAGAGACCCAGTACTTC
CDR3: CASSQEDSGAQETQYF

V: TRBV11-3
size: few
J: TRBJ1-1
D: NA
DNA: TGTGCCAGCAGTCCAGGGGACACTGAAGCTTTCTTT
CDR3: CASSPGDTEAFF

V: TRBV5-4
size: once
J: TRBJ2-5
D: NA
DNA: TGTGCCAGCAGCTTGGCGTTCAGGGATGGGGAGACCCAGTACTTC
CDR3: CASSLAFRDGETQYF

V: TRBV5-1
size: NA
J: TRBJ2-5
D: NA
DNA: TGCGCCAGCAGCTTGTCCCTAGCGCAAGAGACCCAGTACTTC
CDR3: CASSLSLAQETQYF

V: TRBV5-1
size: few
J: TRBJ2-7
D: TRBD1
DNA: TGCGCCAGCGTCGCCCCTTGGGACAGTGGGGAGCAGTACTTC
CDR3: CASVAPWDSGEQYF

V: TRBV5-1
size: NA
J: TRBJ2-7
D: TRBD2
DNA: TGCGCCAGCAGGGACCTAGCGGGTTCCTACGAGCAGTACTTC
CDR3: CASRDLAGSYEQYF

V: TRBV6-5
size: NA
J: TRBJ1-2
D: NA
DNA: TGTGCCAGCAGTTACTCGTCTTTAGGAGAACACTATGGCTACACCTTC
CDR3: CASSYSSLGEHYGYTF

V: TRBV10-3
size: NA
J: TRBJ2-7
D: TRBD2
DNA: TGTGCCTGTAGGGGCGGGAGGGCCAGCTACGAGCAGTACTTC
CDR3: CACRGGRASYEQYF

V: TRBV7-2
size: NA
J: TRBJ1-1
D: TRBD1
DNA: TGTGCCAGCAGCTTAGTGACAGGGGCGAACACTGAAGCTTTCTTT
CDR3: CASSLVTGANTEAFF

V: TRBV6-1
size: NA
J: TRBJ2-2
D: TRBD1
DNA: TGTGCCAGCAGTGTACAGGGGGCCAACACCGGGGAGCTGTTTTTT
CDR3: CASSVQGANTGELFF

V: TRBV4-2
size: NA
J: TRBJ2-2
D: NA
DNA: TGTGCCAGCAGACCCGACACCTTGGCGAACACCGGGGAGCTGTTTTTT
CDR3: CASRPDTLANTGELFF

V: TRBV25-1
size: NA
J: TRBJ2-5
D: TRBD1
DNA: TGTGCCAGCAGTGTCGGGACAGGCGGAGAGACCCAGTACTTC
CDR3: CASSVGTGGETQYF

V: TRBV27
size: once
J: TRBJ2-7
D: TRBD2
DNA: TGTGCCAGCAGTCAGCGGGGGTACGAGCAGTACTTC
CDR3: CASSQRGYEQYF

V: TRBV10-3
size: NA
J: TRBJ2-7
D: TRBD2
DNA: TGTGCCATCAGCCTTTTCCTAATCGGGAGGGGGTACGAGCAGTACTTC
CDR3: CAISLFLIGRGYEQYF

V: TRBV12-5
size: NA
J: TRBJ1-2
D: NA
DNA: TGTGCTAGTGACCGGGGGGGTTCCCTTAACTATGGCTACACCTTC
CDR3: CASDRGGSLNYGYTF

V: TRBV4-2
size: few
J: TRBJ2-7
D: TRBD1
DNA: TGTGCCAGCAGCCAAGATCAAGGGACAGACGTCTACGAGCAGTACTTC
CDR3: CASSQDQGTDVYEQYF

V: TRBV6-5
size: NA
J: TRBJ1-4
D: NA
DNA: TGTGCCAGCAGTGTCGCACAGTGGTTGGGAAAACTGTTTTTT
CDR3: CASSVAQWLGKLFF

V: TRBV15
size: NA
J: TRBJ2-7
D: NA
DNA: TGTGCCACCAGCAGCTCAGGGTACTACGAGCAGTACTTC
CDR3: CATSSSGYYEQYF

V: TRBV27
size: NA
J: TRBJ2-7
D: NA
DNA: TGTGCCAGCTTCCGTCAGGGAGGCCACGAGCAGTACTTC
CDR3: CASFRQGGHEQYF

V: TRBV5-1
size: NA
J: TRBJ2-1
D: TRBD2
DNA: TGCGCCAGCAGCTTTGGACTAGCGGGGGGGCCAGACAATGAGCAGTTCTTC
CDR3: CASSFGLAGGPDNEQFF

V: TRBV7-3
size: NA
J: TRBJ2-3
D: NA
DNA: TGTGCCAGCAGCACTGGGACCCGGGGGAGCACAGATACGCAGTATTTT
CDR3: CASSTGTRGSTDTQYF

V: TRBV7-2
size: NA
J: TRBJ2-3
D: TRBD2
DNA: TGTGCCAGCAGCTTAGCGCGGGCCGGCGGGGGGGCCGCAGATACGCAGTATTTT
CDR3: CASSLARAGGGAADTQYF

V: TRBV27
size: NA
J: TRBJ2-2
D: TRBD2
DNA: TGTGCCAGCAGTCCCCGGGGGGTTAGCACCGGGGAGCTGTTTTTT
CDR3: CASSPRGVSTGELFF

V: TRBV5-1
size: NA
J: TRBJ2-1
D: TRBD2
DNA: TGCGCCAGCAGCTTGGCCAGCGGGAGCAATGAGCAGTTCTTC
CDR3: CASSLASGSNEQFF

V: TRBV2
size: NA
J: TRBJ1-2
D: NA
DNA: TGTGCCAGCAGTGAGGGACTTTACAACTATGGCTACACCTTC
CDR3: CASSEGLYNYGYTF

V: TRBV18
size: NA
J: TRBJ2-5
D: NA
DNA: TGTGCCAGCTCACCACAGGGGTCCGAAGAGACCCAGTACTTC
CDR3: CASSPQGSEETQYF

V: TRBV7-3
size: NA
J: TRBJ2-2
D: NA
DNA: TGTGCCAGCAGCGCGACAGGCACCGGGGAGCTGTTTTTT
CDR3: CASSATGTGELFF

V: TRBV2
size: few
J: TRBJ1-1
D: NA
DNA: TGTGCCAGCAGTGAGGGAAGAGGGACTGAAGCTTTCTTT
CDR3: CASSEGRGTEAFF

V: TRBV11-2
size: NA
J: TRBJ2-5
D: NA
DNA: TGTGCCAGCAGCTACGGGGGCCAAGAGACCCAGTACTTC
CDR3: CASSYGGQETQYF

V: TRBV11-2
size: NA
J: TRBJ2-7
D: NA
DNA: TGTGCCAGCAGCGGAGGGCCGACGTACGAGCAGTACTTC
CDR3: CASSGGPTYEQYF

V: TRBV5-4
size: once
J: TRBJ2-3
D: NA
DNA: TGTGCCAGCAGCCTCGGACAGCAGCCAGATACGCAGTATTTT
CDR3: CASSLGQQPDTQYF

V: TRBV29-1
size: few
J: TRBJ2-1
D: TRBD1
DNA: TGCAGCGCCATTACAGGGGCCGAGCTCTCCTACAATGAGCAGTTCTTC
CDR3: CSAITGAELSYNEQFF

V: TRBV30
size: NA
J: TRBJ2-2
D: TRBD2
DNA: TGTGCCTGGAGTGACCTAGCGGGATCCGGGGAGCTGTTTTTT
CDR3: CAWSDLAGSGELFF